One sample yielded the 23 T cell receptor beta chains listed below, sequenced in a study of blood T cell repertoires in COVID-19. TCRdb's copy holds only in-frame clones and misses some; the assay was immunoSEQ multiplex PCR. The sample carries around 140,000 clones, 75% to 90% recorded once. What was sequenced was peripheral blood. The receptor source for this set is a man in his fifties with active or convalescent COVID-19.

This clone was recorded only once. The chain employs TRBV7-2 and TRBJ2-5; TRBD2 matches at 8 bases. The trim removed 8 bases at V and 2 bases at J, leaving 4 bases unmatched. In germline, CDR1 is SGHTA, CDR2 FQGNSA. CDR3 size: 13 residues. The CDR3 bases are TGTGCCAGCGCCCGGGGGGGTCAAGAGACCCAGTACTTC. Amino acids: CASARGGQETQYF. Drawing the rest from reference TRBV7-2 and TRBJ2-5, the complete variable domain is GAGVSQSPSNKVTEKGKDVELRCDPISGHTALYWYRQSLGQGLEFLIYFQGNSAPDKSGLPSDRFSAERTGGSVSTLTIQRTQQEDSAVYLCASARGGQETQYFGPGTRLLVL.

V and J are TRBV12-1 and TRBJ1-4; the table's TRBD1 call for D was not verified on the DNA. TRBV12-1 is described as a pseudogene. The CDR3 covers 14 residues. The CDR3 is CASSFGQTNEKLFF. The DNA of the CDR3 is TGTGCCAGCAGCTTTGGACAGACGAATGAAAAACTGTTTTTT.

A single count supports this clone. The chain joins TRBV19 to TRBJ2-3; 9 positions agree with TRBD1. V was pared by 5 bases and J by 2 bases, with 8 bases of the junction left unmatched. There are 16 residues in the CDR3. Germline lookup yields CDR1 LNHDA and CDR2 SQIVND (reference sequence). The CDR3 DNA reads TGTGCCAGTAGTTTAACCGGGACAGGGATCACAGATACGCAGTATTTT. Translation gives CASSLTGTGITDTQYF.

The chain links TRBV7-9 to TRBJ2-1; D ambiguous. The germline CDR1 and CDR2 sequences are SEHNR and FQNEAQ (reference sequence). This CDR3 has 15 amino acids. V was pared by 5 bases and J by 0 bases, with 11 bases between. The CDR3 DNA sequence: TGTGCCAGCAGCCCCGCACCGAGCTCCTACAATGAGCAGTTCTTC. It is translated as CASSPAPSSYNEQFF. Together with reference TRBV7-9 and TRBJ2-1, the CDR3 gives the full variable domain: DTGVSQNPRHKITKRGQNVTFRCDPISEHNRLYWYRQTLGQGPEFLTYFQNEAQLEKSRLLSDRFSAERPKGSFSTLEIQRTEQGDSAMYLCASSPAPSSYNEQFFGPGTRLTVL.

The V call is TRBV7-8, the J call TRBJ1-4; D is ambiguous. V shed 5 bases and J shed 6 bases, with 13 bases lying between them. The CDR3 is 14 residues long. Looked up from germline, CDR1 is SGHVS and CDR2 is FQNEAQ. The CDR3 reads CASSLGRNYEKLFF. The CDR3, as DNA: TGTGCCAGCAGCCTCGGCAGGAATTATGAAAAACTGTTTTTT.

The rearrangement uses TRBV6-4 and TRBJ2-2; D remains unclear. In germline, CDR1 is MRHNA, CDR2 SNTAGT. V lost 6 bases, J lost 8 bases, and 19 bases lay in between. The CDR3 consists of 15 residues. In DNA form, the CDR3 reads TGTGCCAGCAGCCTAGACCCGGTCTCCGGAGGGGAGCTGTTTTTT. Amino acids: CASSLDPVSGGELFF.

This chain connects TRBV30 to TRBJ1-2; D gene unclear. The CDR3 is 19 residues long. Germline CDR1 and CDR2: GTSNPN and SVGIG (reference sequence). Trimming removed 2 bases at V and 3 bases at J, with 28 bases between. The CDR3 DNA is TGTGCCTGGAGTCGGATCTATACACGCGGATTTGATTTTGACTATGGCTACACCTTC. This sequence encodes CAWSRIYTRGFDFDYGYTF. Full variable domain (outside the CDR3, taken from reference TRBV30 and TRBJ1-2): SQTIHQWPATLVQPVGSPLSLECTVEGTSNPNLYWYRQAAGRGLQLLFYSVGIGQISSEVPQNLSASRPQDRQFILSSKKLLLSDSGFYLCAWSRIYTRGFDFDYGYTFGSGTRLTVV.

This clone showed up just once. This chain joins TRBV19 and TRBJ2-3; the D is unclear. This CDR3 contains 14 residues. Germline CDR1 reads LNHDA; CDR2 reads SQIVND (reference sequence). The V and J ends lost 6 bases and 4 bases respectively, with 14 bases between them. This CDR3 reads CASSLGFGADTQYF. DNA for the CDR3: TGTGCCAGTAGCCTCGGGTTTGGAGCAGATACGCAGTATTTT.

The gene calls are TRBV11-3 and TRBJ2-2; 9 nucleotides align to TRBD2. The V segment lost 2 bases and the J segment 3 bases; nucleotides outside the gene matches: 10. Germline lookup yields CDR1 SGHNT and CDR2 YENEEA. CDR3 length: 18 amino acids. CDR3 bases: TGTGCCAGCAGCTTATTCTATTGGCGGGAGGGGGACACCGGGGAGCTGTTTTTT. Translating gives CASSLFYWREGDTGELFF.

J is TRBJ2-4 and V is TRBV3-1 (or the pseudogene TRBV3-2); perhaps TRBD2 as D (5 bases). CDR3 length: 19 amino acids. Germline CDR1 reads LGHDT; CDR2 reads YNNKEL (reference sequence). The V end was cut by 0 bases, the J end by 0 bases, with 18 bases between. The CDR3 sequence: CASSQDPPGAVLAKNIQYF. The CDR3 coding sequence is TGTGCCAGCAGCCAAGATCCCCCCGGAGCGGTACTAGCCAAAAACATTCAGTACTTC.

The rearrangement links TRBV7-9 to TRBJ1-2; TRBD1 matches 8 bases. The trim removed 5 bases at V and 5 bases at J, leaving 7 bases unmatched. CDR3 length: 14 amino acids. Germline values: CDR1 SEHNR, CDR2 FQNEAQ (reference sequence). The CDR3 DNA reads as TGTGCCAGCAGCCTCACAGGGGGAGGTTATGGCTACACCTTC. Its protein product is CASSLTGGGYGYTF.

The genes are TRBV19 and TRBJ2-1; 9 bases align to TRBD1. The length of the CDR3 is 14 residues. Germline V gene data show CDR1 as LNHDA and CDR2 as SQIVND (reference sequence). Unmatched junction bases numbered 7, after V lost 6 bases and J lost 7 bases. CDR3 protein: CASSPTGGRNEQFF. In nucleotides, the CDR3 is TGTGCCAGTAGCCCGACAGGGGGGAGAAATGAGCAGTTCTTC.

The genes are TRBV11-2 and TRBJ2-2; 7 nucleotides match TRBD1. The length of the CDR3 is 14 residues. V lost 2 bases, J lost 4 bases, and 1 base stayed unmatched. Germline CDR1 SGHAT, CDR2 FQNNGV. CDR3 sequence: CASSLTGATGELFF. The CDR3 bases are TGTGCCAGCAGCTTAACAGGGGCCACCGGGGAGCTGTTTTTT.

The CDR3 here is CASSSRGDTGYSSGYTF. In DNA form, the CDR3 reads TGTGCCAGCAGCTCCCGTGGTGATACAGGATACTCTAGTGGCTACACCTTC. The chain has TRBV7-9 and TRBJ1-2; perhaps TRBD1 as D (5 bases). The CDR3 is 17 residues long. From germline, CDR1 is SEHNR and CDR2 FQNEAQ (reference sequence). With 4 bases removed from V and 7 bases from J, the gap between germline ends came to 25 bases.

In its sample, this clone was seen a few times. The rearrangement joins TRBV5-1 to TRBJ2-7, with 11 bases fitting TRBD1. CDR1 SGHRS and CDR2 YFSETQ come from the germline V gene. The CDR3 runs 17 residues. With V trimmed by 1 base and J by 5 bases, 11 bases remained unmatched. As DNA, the CDR3 is TGCGCCAGCAGCTTGTGGTCAACTGGACAGGGGGCTCACGAGCAGTACTTC. The encoded protein is CASSLWSTGQGAHEQYF.

The V gene is TRBV12-5, the J gene TRBJ2-3, with 14 nucleotides matching TRBD2. Germline CDR1 LGHNT, CDR2 FRNRAP. The CDR3 consists of 16 residues. V trimming: 4 bases; J trimming: 6 bases; junction bases outside the gene matches: 6. The DNA for the CDR3 is TGTGCTAGTGGTTCCTCGACTAGCGGGGGGGCGGATACGCAGTATTTT. Protein sequence: CASGSSTSGGADTQYF.

The chain couples TRBV7-2 to TRBJ2-3, with 8 bases lining up with TRBD2. Germline V CDR1 and CDR2: SGHTA, FQGNSA. The CDR3 runs 15 residues. Trimming at V came to 2 bases and at J to 5 bases, leaving 6 bases not matched to a gene. The CDR3 loop reads CASSLPAGVGDTQYF. CDR3 bases: TGTGCCAGCAGCTTACCAGCGGGGGTGGGAGATACGCAGTATTTT.

This chain links TRBV6-6 with TRBJ2-6; weak D call: TRBD1 (5 bases). CDR1 is MNHNY, CDR2 SVGAGI, per germline (reference sequence). V lost 7 bases, J lost 0 bases, and 10 bases lay in between. There are 15 residues in the CDR3. The CDR3 is CASTRGYSGANVLTF. In nucleotides, the CDR3 is TGTGCCAGCACTAGGGGTTACTCTGGGGCCAACGTCCTGACTTTC.

The chain couples TRBV6-1 to TRBJ1-3; TRBD1 matches at 7 bases. The CDR3 spans 15 residues. Per the germline V gene, CDR1 is MNHNS and CDR2 is SASEGT. V gave up 2 bases and J gave up 3 bases; unmatched junction bases: 4. The CDR3 region is CASSEQGGSGNTIYF. Here the CDR3 DNA reads TGTGCCAGCAGTGAACAAGGGGGCAGTGGAAACACCATATATTTT.

The chain links TRBV7-2 to TRBJ2-3, with 16 positions matching TRBD2. The V gene's germline CDR1 is SGHTA and CDR2 FQGNSA. Trimming at V came to 6 bases and at J to 6 bases, leaving 9 bases not matched to a gene. The CDR3 runs to 17 residues. The DNA for the CDR3 is TGTGCCAGCAGGAGCCCGGGACTAGCGGGAGGGCCCGATACGCAGTATTTT. Residues: CASRSPGLAGGPDTQYF.

The CDR3 here is CASSLNSGYNEQFF. In DNA form, the CDR3 reads TGTGCCAGCAGCTTAAACAGCGGCTACAATGAGCAGTTCTTC. The chain recombines TRBV7-2 with TRBJ2-1; maybe TRBD2 (5 bases). The CDR3 runs to 14 residues. Per the germline V gene, CDR1 is SGHTA and CDR2 is FQGNSA. The germline V and J ends were trimmed by 2 bases and 3 bases, with 8 bases remaining between them.

V usage is TRBV4-3 and J usage is TRBJ2-1; 15 bases agree with TRBD2. Germline V gene sequence: CDR1 LGHNA, CDR2 YSLEER. Germline trimming cut 4 bases from V and 1 base from J; bases unmatched to any gene: 8. There are 19 residues in the CDR3. CDR3 coding DNA: TGCGCCAGCAGCCGCAGGACTAGCGGGGGGGTCGCATCCTACAATGAGCAGTTCTTC. Encoded protein: CASSRRTSGGVASYNEQFF.

The chain uses TRBV3-1 (or the pseudogene TRBV3-2) and TRBJ2-5, with D perhaps matching TRBD2 (6 bases). Trimming took 2 bases from V and 2 from J, leaving 15 bases between them. The CDR3 totals 16 residues. Germline V CDR1 and CDR2: LGHDT, YNNKEL (reference sequence). CDR3 residues: CASSQRSGRGQETQYF. The DNA for the CDR3 is TGTGCCAGCAGCCAACGGTCCGGGAGAGGTCAAGAGACCCAGTACTTC.